This T cell receptor (beta chain) is drawn from a study of blood T cell repertoires in COVID-19 (TCRdb year 2020). For the wider study: The collaborator samples originated in the United States, Italy and Spain and spanned the acute and convalescent phases of COVID-19. The prospective study material was composed of cDNA or gDNA derived from T cells, B-cell-depleted T cells, or PBMCs. Subjects who had been exposed to COVID-19, were actively infected with it, or had recovered from it provided the deeply sampled blood TCRbeta repertoires that made up the dataset. The repertoires were released in a freely available public database intended as a resource for research on the immune response to SARS-CoV-2. The samples were drawn from two sources: the first 160 participants of the ongoing ImmuneRACE study, and 1,254 subjects contributed by 6 global collaborators. Nearly every sample came with metadata listing a de-identified subject ID, COVID-19 status, age in years and sex. HLA class I and class II types, where available, came from metadata supplied by the sample provider rather than from assay-based typing.

CDR3 length: 17 amino acids, cysteine to phenylalanine. Solely the CDR3 DNA is kept, with 51 bases framed from the first base. Trimming takes 2 bases from V and 0 bases from J, and the germline ends sit 14 bases apart. The germline V gene sets CDR1 to SGHTA and CDR2 to FQGNSA. Participants in the prospective study were aged about 18 to 95 years, lived in 20 to 25 United States geographic areas, and enrolled through a virtual design. In the prospective study, cohorts were assigned on the basis of participant-reported clinical history obtained from a screening survey and a study questionnaire. In the prospective study, mobile phlebotomists collected whole blood, serum and a nasopharyngeal or oropharyngeal swab from each participant. Additional blood draws and questionnaires over an approximately 2-month period could optionally be provided by prospective study participants. Blood samples from the prospective study were shipped frozen or at room temperature prior to DNA extraction.

Turning to this clone: The antigen it binds to is not known. No base qualities exist here, and no much larger clone lies one base off it.

Broad study findings and their caveats: The amount of clinical and demographic metadata varied by source and participant and was provided uncurated.

TCRbeta CDR3 regions were amplified from genomic DNA by means of the immunoSEQ Assay, a bias-controlled multiplex PCR. In the paper's pipeline: The number of nucleated cells in each sample was estimated by amplification of reference gene primers within the assay. Sequence reads were collapsed and filtered to measure the absolute abundance of every unique TCRbeta CDR3 rearrangement. For each sample, productive Simpson clonality was calculated as the square root of Simpson's diversity index over productive rearrangements. The clones in this table, taken by TCRdb from immuneACCESS, are in-frame only. Not every clone is retained; where verified, under half of the shortfall comes from an unresolved V gene, and the cause of the rest is unknown. V and J calls and clone size follow that table, whereas D and trimming were derived from the DNA. Recorded for this sample are under 200,000 clones; 81% of them occurred a single time. Approximately 5.6% of the sample belongs to the ten largest clones.

The receptor chain draws on TRBV7-2 and TRBJ2-1; no D gene is confidently identified. This TCR was sampled from a woman between 35 and 50 years old with acute COVID-19. Sample: PBMCs or T cells enriched from blood (not recorded which). CDR3 loop: CASSLIPLSSSYNEQFF. The nucleotide sequence reads TGTGCCAGCAGCTTAATCCCCTTATCGAGCTCCTACAATGAGCAGTTCTTC.